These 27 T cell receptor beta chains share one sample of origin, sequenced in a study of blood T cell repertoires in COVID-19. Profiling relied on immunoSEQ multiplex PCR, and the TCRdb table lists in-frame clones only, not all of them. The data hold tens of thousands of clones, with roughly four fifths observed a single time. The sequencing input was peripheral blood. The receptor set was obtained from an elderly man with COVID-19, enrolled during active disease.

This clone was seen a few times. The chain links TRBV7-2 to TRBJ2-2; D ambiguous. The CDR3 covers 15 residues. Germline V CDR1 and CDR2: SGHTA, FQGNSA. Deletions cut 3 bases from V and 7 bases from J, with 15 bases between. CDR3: CASSLESSVIGELFF. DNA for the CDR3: TGTGCCAGCAGCTTGGAGAGTAGTGTTATCGGGGAGCTGTTTTTT.

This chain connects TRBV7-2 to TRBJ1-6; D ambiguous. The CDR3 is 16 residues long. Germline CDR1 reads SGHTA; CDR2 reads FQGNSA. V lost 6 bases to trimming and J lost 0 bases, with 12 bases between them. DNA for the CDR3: TGTGCCAGCAGGTTTAGTGGGAGCTCCTATAATTCACCCCTCCACTTT. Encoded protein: CASRFSGSSYNSPLHF.

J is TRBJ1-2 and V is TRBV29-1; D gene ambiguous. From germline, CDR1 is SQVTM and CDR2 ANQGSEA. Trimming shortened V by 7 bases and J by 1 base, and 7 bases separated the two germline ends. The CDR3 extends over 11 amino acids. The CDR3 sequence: CSDTDNYGYTF. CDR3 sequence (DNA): TGCAGCGACACAGATAACTATGGCTACACCTTC.

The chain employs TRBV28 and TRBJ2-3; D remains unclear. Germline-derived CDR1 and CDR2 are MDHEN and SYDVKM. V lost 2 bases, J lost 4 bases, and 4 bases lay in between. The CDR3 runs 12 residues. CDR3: CASSLIADTQYF. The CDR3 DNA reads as TGTGCCAGCAGTTTAATAGCAGATACGCAGTATTTT.

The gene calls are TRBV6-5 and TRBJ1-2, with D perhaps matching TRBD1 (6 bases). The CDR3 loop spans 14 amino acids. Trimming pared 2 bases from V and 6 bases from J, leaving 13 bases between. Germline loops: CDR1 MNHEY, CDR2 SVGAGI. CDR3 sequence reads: CASSYARGDDGYTF. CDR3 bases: TGTGCCAGCAGTTACGCCAGGGGAGATGATGGCTACACCTTC.

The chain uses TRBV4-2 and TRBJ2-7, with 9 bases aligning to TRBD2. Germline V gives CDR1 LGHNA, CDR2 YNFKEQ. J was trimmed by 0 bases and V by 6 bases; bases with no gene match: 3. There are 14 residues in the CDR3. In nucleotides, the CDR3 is TGTGCCAGCAGACTTAGCGGGAGCTCCTACGAGCAGTACTTC. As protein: CASRLSGSSYEQYF.

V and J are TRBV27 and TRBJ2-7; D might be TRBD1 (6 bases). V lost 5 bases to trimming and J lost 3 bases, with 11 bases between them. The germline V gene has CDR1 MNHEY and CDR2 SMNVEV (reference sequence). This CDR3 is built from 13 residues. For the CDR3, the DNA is TGTGCCAGCAGTAGGACAGAGAGCTACGAGCAGTACTTC. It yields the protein CASSRTESYEQYF.

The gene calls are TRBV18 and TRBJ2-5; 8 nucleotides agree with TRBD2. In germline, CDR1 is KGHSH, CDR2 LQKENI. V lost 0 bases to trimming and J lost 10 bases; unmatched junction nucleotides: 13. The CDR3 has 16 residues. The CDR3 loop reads CASSPPPGTRPSGQYF. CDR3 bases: TGTGCCAGCTCACCACCCCCAGGGACTAGGCCAAGCGGCCAGTACTTC.

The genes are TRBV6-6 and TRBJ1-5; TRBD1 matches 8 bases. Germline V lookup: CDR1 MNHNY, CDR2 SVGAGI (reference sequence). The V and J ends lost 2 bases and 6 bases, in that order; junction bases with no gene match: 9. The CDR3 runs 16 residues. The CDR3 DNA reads TGTGCCAGCAGTTACGTCCCAGGGGGCGCCGGTCAGCCCCAGCATTTT. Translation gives CASSYVPGGAGQPQHF.

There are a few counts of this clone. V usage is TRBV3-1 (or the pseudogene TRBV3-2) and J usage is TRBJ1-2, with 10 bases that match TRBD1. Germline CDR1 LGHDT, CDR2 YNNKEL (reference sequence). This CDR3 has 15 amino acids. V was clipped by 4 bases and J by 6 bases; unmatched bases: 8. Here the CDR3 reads CASSPGQGDGDGYTF. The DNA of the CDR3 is TGTGCCAGCAGCCCCGGACAGGGGGATGGGGATGGCTACACCTTC.

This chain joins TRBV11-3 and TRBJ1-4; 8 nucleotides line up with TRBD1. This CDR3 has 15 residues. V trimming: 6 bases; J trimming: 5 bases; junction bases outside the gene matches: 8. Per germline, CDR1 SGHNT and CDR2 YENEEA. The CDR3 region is CASSRGQDSNEKLFF. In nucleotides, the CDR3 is TGTGCCAGCAGTCGGGGACAGGACTCCAATGAAAAACTGTTTTTT.

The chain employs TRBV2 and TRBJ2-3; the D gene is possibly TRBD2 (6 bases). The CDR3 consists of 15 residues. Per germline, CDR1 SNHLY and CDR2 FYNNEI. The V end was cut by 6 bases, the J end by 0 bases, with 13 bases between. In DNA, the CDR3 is TGTGCCAGCAGGCGGGGATCGGCTAGCACAGATACGCAGTATTTT. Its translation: CASRRGSASTDTQYF.

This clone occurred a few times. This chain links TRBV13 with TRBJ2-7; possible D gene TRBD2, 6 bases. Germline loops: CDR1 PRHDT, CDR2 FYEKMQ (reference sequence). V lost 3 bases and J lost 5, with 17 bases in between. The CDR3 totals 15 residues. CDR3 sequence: CASSLSTPGVHEQYF. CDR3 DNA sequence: TGTGCCAGCAGCTTGTCTACCCCGGGAGTTCACGAGCAGTACTTC.

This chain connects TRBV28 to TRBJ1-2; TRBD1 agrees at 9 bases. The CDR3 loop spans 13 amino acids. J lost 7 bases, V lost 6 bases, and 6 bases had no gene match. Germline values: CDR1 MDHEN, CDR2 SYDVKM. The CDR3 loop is CASRSTGGAGYTF. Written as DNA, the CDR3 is TGTGCCAGCAGGTCTACAGGGGGCGCTGGCTACACCTTC.

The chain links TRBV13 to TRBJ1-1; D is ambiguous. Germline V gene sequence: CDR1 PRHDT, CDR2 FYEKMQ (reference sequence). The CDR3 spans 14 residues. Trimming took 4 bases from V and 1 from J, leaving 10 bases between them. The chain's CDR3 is CASSSRLGNTEAFF. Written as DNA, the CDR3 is TGTGCCAGCAGCTCCAGGCTGGGGAACACTGAAGCTTTCTTT.

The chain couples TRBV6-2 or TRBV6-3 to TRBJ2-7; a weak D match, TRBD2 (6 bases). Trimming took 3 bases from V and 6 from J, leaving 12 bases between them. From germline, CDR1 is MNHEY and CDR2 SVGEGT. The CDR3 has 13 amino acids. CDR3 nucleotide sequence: TGTGCCAGCAGTTATTTGGGGGGTACCGAGCAGTACTTC. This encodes CASSYLGGTEQYF.

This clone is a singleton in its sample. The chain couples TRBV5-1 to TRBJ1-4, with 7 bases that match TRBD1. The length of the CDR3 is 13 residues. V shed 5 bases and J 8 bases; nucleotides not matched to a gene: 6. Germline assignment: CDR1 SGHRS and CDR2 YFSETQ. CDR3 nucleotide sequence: TGCGCCAGCAGAGTCGTCAGGGGGGAAAAACTGTTTTTT. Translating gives CASRVVRGEKLFF.

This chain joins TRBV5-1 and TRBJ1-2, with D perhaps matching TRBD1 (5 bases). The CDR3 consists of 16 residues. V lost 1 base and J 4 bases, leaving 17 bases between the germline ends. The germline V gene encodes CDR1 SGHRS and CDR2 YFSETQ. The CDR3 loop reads CASSLTSDRNIYGYTF. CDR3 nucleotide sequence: TGCGCCAGCAGCTTGACCAGCGACAGAAATATCTATGGCTACACCTTC.

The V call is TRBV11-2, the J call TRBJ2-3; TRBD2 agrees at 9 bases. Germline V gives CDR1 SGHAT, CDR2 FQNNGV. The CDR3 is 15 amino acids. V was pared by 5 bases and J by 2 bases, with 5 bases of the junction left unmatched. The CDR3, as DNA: TGTGCCAGCAGCCTTAGCGGGGGATACACAGATACGCAGTATTTT. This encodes CASSLSGGYTDTQYF.

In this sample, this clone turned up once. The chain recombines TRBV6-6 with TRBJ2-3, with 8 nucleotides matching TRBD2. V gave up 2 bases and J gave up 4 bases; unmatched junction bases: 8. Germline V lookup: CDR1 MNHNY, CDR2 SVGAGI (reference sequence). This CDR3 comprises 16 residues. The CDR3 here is CASSYPSGGGSDTQYF. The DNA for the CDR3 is TGTGCCAGCAGTTACCCGAGCGGGGGAGGGTCAGATACGCAGTATTTT.

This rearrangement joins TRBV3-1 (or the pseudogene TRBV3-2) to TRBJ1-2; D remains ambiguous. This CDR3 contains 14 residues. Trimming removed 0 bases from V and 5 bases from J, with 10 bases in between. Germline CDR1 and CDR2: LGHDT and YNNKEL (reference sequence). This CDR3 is CASSQDRREYGYTF. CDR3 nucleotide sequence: TGTGCCAGCAGCCAAGATCGGCGGGAGTATGGCTACACCTTC.

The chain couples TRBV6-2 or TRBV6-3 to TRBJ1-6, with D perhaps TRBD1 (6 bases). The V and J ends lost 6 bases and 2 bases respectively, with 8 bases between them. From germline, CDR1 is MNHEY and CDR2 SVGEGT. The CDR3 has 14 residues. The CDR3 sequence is CASSRQAYNSPLHF. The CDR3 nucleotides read TGTGCCAGCAGCCGACAGGCCTATAATTCACCCCTCCACTTT.

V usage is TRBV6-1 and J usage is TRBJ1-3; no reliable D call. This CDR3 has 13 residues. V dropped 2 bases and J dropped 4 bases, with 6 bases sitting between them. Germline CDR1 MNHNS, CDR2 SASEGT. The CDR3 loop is CASSEFVGNTIYF. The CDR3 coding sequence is TGTGCCAGCAGTGAATTCGTAGGAAACACCATATATTTT.

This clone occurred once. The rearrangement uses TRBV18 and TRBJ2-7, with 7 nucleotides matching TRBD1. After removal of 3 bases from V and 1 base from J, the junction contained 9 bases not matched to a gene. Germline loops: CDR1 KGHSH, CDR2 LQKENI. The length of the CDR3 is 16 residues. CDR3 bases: TGTGCCAGCTCACCGAACGACAGGGTAGGGTCCTACGAGCAGTACTTC. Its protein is CASSPNDRVGSYEQYF.

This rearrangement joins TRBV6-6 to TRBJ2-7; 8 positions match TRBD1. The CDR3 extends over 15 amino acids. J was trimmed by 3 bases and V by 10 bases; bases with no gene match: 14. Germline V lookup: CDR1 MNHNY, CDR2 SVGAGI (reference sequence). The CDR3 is CATEGVWGQVYEQYF. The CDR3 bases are TGTGCCACCGAGGGGGTGTGGGGACAGGTCTACGAGCAGTACTTC.

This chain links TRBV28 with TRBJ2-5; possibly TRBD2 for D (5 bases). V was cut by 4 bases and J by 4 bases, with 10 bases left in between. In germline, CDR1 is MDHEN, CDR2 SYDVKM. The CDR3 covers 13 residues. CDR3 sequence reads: CASSWASTETQYF. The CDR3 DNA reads TGTGCCAGCAGTTGGGCTAGCACAGAGACCCAGTACTTC.

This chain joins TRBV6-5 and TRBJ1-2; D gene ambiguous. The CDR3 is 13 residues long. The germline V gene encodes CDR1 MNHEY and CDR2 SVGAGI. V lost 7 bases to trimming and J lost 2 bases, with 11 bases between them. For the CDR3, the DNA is TGTGCCAGCAACCAGCGCGTCAACTATGGCTACACCTTC. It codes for CASNQRVNYGYTF.